This passage covers 17 T cell receptor beta chains from one sample sequenced in a study of monozygotic twins with inflammatory bowel disease. For each CDR3 protein, TCRdb gives one entry from its re-call of the 5' RACE reads, without DNA. The sample has about 450,000 distinct CDR3 sequences. The specimen sequenced was blood. Every receptor here comes from a human donor with ulcerative colitis or Crohn's disease, or a healthy co-twin of an affected twin (not recorded which).

The rearrangement links TRBV29-1 to TRBJ1-1. Germline V gives CDR1 SQVTM, CDR2 ANQGSEA. The CDR3 totals 12 residues. The chain's CDR3 is CSVYRGGTEAFF.

The chain is built from TRBV5-1 and TRBJ2-2; with no DNA, the TCRdb D assignment of TRBD2 cannot be verified. The CDR3 spans 16 residues. Germline loops: CDR1 SGHRS, CDR2 YFSETQ. The CDR3 is CASSPRLAGGTGELFF.

The chain links TRBV5-1 to TRBJ2-5; TCRdb calls TRBD1, which cannot be checked without DNA. This CDR3 region has 16 residues. Germline CDR1 and CDR2: SGHRS and YFSETQ. The CDR3 sequence is CASSLFAGTDQETQYF.

The V gene is TRBV29-1, the J gene TRBJ1-1; the TCRdb call, TRBD1, lacks DNA for checking. CDR3 length: 12 amino acids. The germline gives CDR1 SQVTM, CDR2 ANQGSEA. The CDR3 sequence is CSVDPGAREAFF. Combining the CDR3 with reference TRBV29-1 and TRBJ1-1 gives the whole variable domain SAVISQKPSRDICQRGTSLTIQCQVDSQVTMMFWYRQQPGQSLTLIATANQGSEATYESGFVIDKFPISRPNLTFSTLTVSNMSPEDSSIYLCSVDPGAREAFFGQGTRLTVV.

This chain connects TRBV24-1 to TRBJ2-2; the TCRdb D gene call, TRBD1, has no DNA to confirm it. CDR3 length equals 14 residues. Germline V gene sequence: CDR1 KGHDR, CDR2 SFDVKD. The CDR3 here is CATSGQGNTGELFF.

The J gene is TRBJ2-1, the V gene TRBV10-3; the D call from TCRdb, TRBD2, cannot be confirmed without DNA. CDR1 and CDR2 from the germline V gene are ENHRY and SYGVKD. This CDR3 contains 16 residues. CDR3 protein: CAIGSLQLADNNEQFF.

The chain carries TRBV7-2 and TRBJ1-5; TCRdb picks TRBD1, but there is no DNA to check that call. CDR1 is SGHTA, CDR2 FQGNSA, per germline. This CDR3 has 15 amino acids. CDR3 protein: CASSLEGTTNQPQHF.

The rearrangement joins TRBV9 to TRBJ2-2. The CDR3 has 14 residues. Germline-derived CDR1 and CDR2 are SGDLS and YYNGEE. CDR3: CASSVEVSTGELFF. Complete variable domain (other parts from reference TRBV9 and TRBJ2-2): DSGVTQTPKHLITATGQRVTLRCSPRSGDLSVYWYQQSLDQGLQFLIQYYNGEERAKGNILERFSAQQFPDLHSELNLSSLELGDSALYFCASSVEVSTGELFFGEGSRLTVL.

This chain joins TRBV5-1 and TRBJ2-1. In germline, CDR1 is SGHRS, CDR2 YFSETQ. The CDR3 has 12 residues. The chain's CDR3 is CASSLVQNEQFF.

The chain uses TRBV5-4 and TRBJ2-1; TCRdb returns TRBD1, unconfirmable since there is no DNA. CDR1 and CDR2 (germline): SGHNT, YYREEE (reference sequence). This CDR3 comprises 15 residues. CDR3 region: CASSLGPGPGNEQFF. Based on the CDR3 plus reference TRBV5-4 and TRBJ2-1, the full variable domain is ETGVTQSPTHLIKTRGQQVTLRCSSQSGHNTVSWYQQALGQGPQFIFQYYREEENGRGNFPPRFSGLQFPNYSSELNVNALELDDSALYLCASSLGPGPGNEQFFGPGTRLTVL.

This chain links TRBV20-1 with TRBJ2-2; the D call of TRBD2 rests on TCRdb alone, since no DNA is present to check it. The CDR3 covers 15 residues. Germline V gene lookup returns CDR1 DFQATT and CDR2 SNEGSKA (reference sequence). The CDR3 loop reads CSASPAGGFFGELFF.

The chain's CDR3 is CASSQQRSSDEQYF. V usage is TRBV3-1 and J usage is TRBJ2-7. This CDR3 region has 14 residues. Germline CDR1 and CDR2: LGHDT and YNNKEL (reference sequence).

CDR3 in amino acids: CASSLAQTTSRTDTQYF. The V call is TRBV7-9, the J call TRBJ2-3. Germline values: CDR1 SEHNR, CDR2 FQNEAQ (reference sequence). This CDR3 has 17 residues.

V gene TRBV6-2 or TRBV6-3 combines with J gene TRBJ2-1; TCRdb indicates TRBD2, and absent DNA this call remains unverified. CDR3 length equals 16 residues. Germline-derived CDR1 and CDR2 are MNHEY and SVGEGT. CDR3 region: CASTDGLAGVGDEQFF.

J is TRBJ1-6 and V is TRBV5-1; TCRdb designates TRBD1, a call that cannot be tested without DNA. Per the germline V gene, CDR1 is SGHRS and CDR2 is YFSETQ. The CDR3 is 18 amino acids. The chain's CDR3 is CASSSQVGQGSINSPLHF.

The V and J genes are TRBV4-2 and TRBJ1-4; TCRdb indicates TRBD1, and absent DNA this call remains unverified. Germline values: CDR1 LGHNA, CDR2 YNFKEQ. This CDR3 is 16 amino acids long. The CDR3 loop is CASSHAGGSFDEKLFF.

The chain employs TRBV6-2 or TRBV6-3 and TRBJ2-6; TCRdb designates TRBD2, a call that cannot be tested without DNA. The CDR3 spans 20 residues. Per the germline V gene, CDR1 is MNHEY and CDR2 is SVGEGT. The CDR3: CASSYSGLAGVRSGANVLTF.